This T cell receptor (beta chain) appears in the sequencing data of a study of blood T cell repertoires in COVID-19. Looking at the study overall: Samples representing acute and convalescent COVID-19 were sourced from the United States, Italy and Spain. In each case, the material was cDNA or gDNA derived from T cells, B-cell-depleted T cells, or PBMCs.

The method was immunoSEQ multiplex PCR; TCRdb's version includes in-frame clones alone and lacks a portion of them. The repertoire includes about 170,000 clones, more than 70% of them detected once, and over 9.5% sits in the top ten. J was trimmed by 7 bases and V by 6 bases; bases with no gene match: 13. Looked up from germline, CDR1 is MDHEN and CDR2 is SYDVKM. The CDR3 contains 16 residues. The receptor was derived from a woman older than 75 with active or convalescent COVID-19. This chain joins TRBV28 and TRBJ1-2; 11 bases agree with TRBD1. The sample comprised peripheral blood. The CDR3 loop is CASREPWTGGLGGYTF. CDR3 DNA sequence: TGTGCCAGCAGAGAGCCGTGGACAGGGGGCTTGGGTGGCTACACCTTC.